This T cell receptor (beta chain) emerged from a study of CD8+CD57+ T cells in acquired aplastic anemia. For this clonotype: It may be a read error: a sequence one base away is much more abundant.

CDR1 and CDR2 from the germline V gene are LGHNA and YSLEER. This CDR3 has 10 residues. Genomic DNA, serving as template, underwent TCR beta VDJ and CDR3 profiling. TCRdb used MiXCR to reprocess the reads, holding one entry per CDR3 protein. The sample includes around 200,000 distinct CDR3 sequences, approximately 60% seen only once; the top ten take around 32%. This rearrangement joins TRBV4-3 to TRBJ2-2, with D perhaps matching TRBD2 (5 bases). Sequencing was done on a sample of sorted CD4+, CD8+, or CD8+CD57+ T cells (not recorded which) from PBMCs. This receptor was identified in a human donor in good health. The CDR3 bases are TGCGCTCACGCGGCCGGGGAGCCGTTTTTT. Translating it yields CAHAAGEPFF.